One and the same sample provided the 8 T cell receptor beta chains below, sequenced in a study of human T cells and chemical hapten exposure. TCRdb reprocessed the RACE reads via MiXCR and lists one record per CDR3 protein. The table lists 65,000 or so distinct CDR3 sequences, around 6.1% of them singletons, with roughly 3.5% in the top ten. The time point here: healthy volunteer bleed at 6 weeks. Total RNA was extracted from unfractionated whole blood. Specimen: whole blood. These receptors were taken from a female donor in good health. Some clones in this sample may be carry-over from other donors' samples.

The V call is TRBV7-9, the J call TRBJ2-7, with a possible D match to TRBD1 (5 bases). This CDR3 is built from 15 residues. CDR1 is SEHNR and CDR2 is FQNEAQ in the germline V gene (reference sequence). Deletions cut 7 bases from V and 3 bases from J, with 19 bases between. Written as DNA, the CDR3 is TGTGCCAGCACGTCGTTGGTCCAGGGCCACTACGAGCAGTACTTC. Translated: CASTSLVQGHYEQYF.

V and J are TRBV6-6 and TRBJ1-5; D gene ambiguous. V dropped 6 bases and J dropped 4 bases, with 10 bases sitting between them. Per the germline V gene, CDR1 is MNHNY and CDR2 is SVGAGI (reference sequence). The CDR3 is made up of 13 amino acids. CDR3 protein: CASRRDANQPQHF. DNA of the CDR3: TGTGCCAGCAGGAGGGATGCGAATCAGCCCCAGCATTTT.

This clonotype was detected a few times. This chain joins TRBV28 and TRBJ1-2, with D possibly being TRBD1 (5 bases). The germline CDR1 and CDR2 sequences are MDHEN and SYDVKM. CDR3 size: 15 residues. V lost 6 bases and J lost 2, with 16 bases in between. As DNA, the CDR3 is TGTGCCAGCAGCGCAATACAGGAGTCGAACTATGGCTACACCTTC. Translated: CASSAIQESNYGYTF.

There are many counts of this clonotype. The rearrangement uses TRBV30 and TRBJ2-3; perhaps TRBD2 as D (5 bases). The germline V gene has CDR1 GTSNPN and CDR2 SVGIG (reference sequence). Deletions cut 0 bases from V and 4 bases from J, with 14 bases between. The CDR3 contains 15 residues. The DNA for the CDR3 is TGTGCCTGGAGTGTCAACTTCGCGGGTGCAGATACGCAGTATTTT. Its translation is CAWSVNFAGADTQYF.

This chain joins TRBV14 and TRBJ2-1, with D possibly being TRBD1 (5 bases). The germline V and J ends were trimmed by 0 bases and 10 bases, with 16 bases remaining between them. Per the germline V gene, CDR1 is SGHDN and CDR2 is FVKESK. CDR3 length: 15 residues. CDR3 nucleotides: TGTGCCAGCAGCCAAGATAATATCAGGGCACTCGAGCAGTTCTTC. Its translation is CASSQDNIRALEQFF. The whole variable domain, filled in from reference TRBV14 and TRBJ2-1, reads EAGVTQFPSHSVIEKGQTVTLRCDPISGHDNLYWYRRVMGKEIKFLLHFVKESKQDESGMPNNRFLAERTGGTYSTLKVQPAELEDSGVYFCASSQDNIRALEQFFGPGTRLTVL.

The sample holds a few counts of this clonotype. The chain employs TRBV19 and TRBJ2-2; no clear D. The length of the CDR3 is 15 residues. Germline assignment: CDR1 LNHDA and CDR2 SQIVND (reference sequence). V shed 8 bases and J shed 4 bases, with 17 bases lying between them. In DNA, the CDR3 is TGTGCCAGTGGTCCTTGGAGTACGAGCACCGGGGAGCTGTTTTTT. Its protein is CASGPWSTSTGELFF.

The CDR3 spells CAIGGSTDTQYF. DNA of the CDR3: TGTGCCATCGGGGGAAGCACAGATACGCAGTATTTT. This chain joins TRBV10-3 and TRBJ2-3; D is perhaps TRBD1 or TRBD2 (5 bases each). The CDR3 runs 12 residues. Germline lookup yields CDR1 ENHRY and CDR2 SYGVKD. With 8 bases removed from V and 0 bases from J, the gap between germline ends came to 6 bases.

This clonotype showed up just a few times. The chain employs TRBV21-1 and TRBJ1-5; TRBD1 reflects the table's D call only, with no check against the DNA. TRBV21-1 is a known pseudogene. The CDR3 extends over 14 amino acids. The CDR3 region is CASSKQVRGGPQHF. The CDR3 DNA is TGTGCCAGCAGCAAACAGGTCCGTGGGGGGCCCCAGCATTTT.